The sequence of this T cell receptor beta chain was determined in a study of molecular identifiers for immune sequencing clone quantification. Germline V gives CDR1 SEHNR, CDR2 FQNEAQ (reference sequence). The CDR3 is 16 amino acids. Turning to this clonotype: One end of the junction varies from germline; a read error may be responsible.

The authors built bulk TCR libraries by previously described methods with listed TCR primers. TCRdb used MiXCR to reprocess the PCR reads, holding one entry per CDR3 protein. The sample holds about 640,000 distinct CDR3 sequences, about 20% seen once. Input material: naive CD8+ T cells from blood, with Jurkat cell RNA spiked in. Specified subset: FACS-sorted CD8+CD4-CCR7+CD45RA+ naive T cells. The receptor was derived from a human donor in good health. Some libraries in this study had Jurkat cell RNA spiked in. The chain is built from TRBV7-9 and TRBJ2-2; maybe TRBD2 (5 bases). The CDR3 is CVSSPRVRENTGELFF. Written as DNA, the CDR3 is TGTGTCAGCAGCCCACGTGTACGGGAAAACACCGGGGAGCTGTTTTTT.